The 26 T cell receptor beta chains below were found in one sample sequenced in a study of blood T cell repertoires in COVID-19. Clones were sequenced by immunoSEQ multiplex PCR, and TCRdb holds only the in-frame ones, with some missing. The sample records about 38,000 clones, around 74% being singletons. Sequenced material: peripheral blood. All receptors come from a man aged 65-85 years with COVID-19, enrolled during active disease.

This chain uses TRBV14 with TRBJ2-1, with D tentatively TRBD2 (6 bases). The CDR3 has 14 residues. Deletions cut 0 bases from V and 9 bases from J, with 12 bases between. Germline CDR1 is SGHDN and CDR2 is FVKESK. The CDR3: CASSQEGGFSEQFF. The CDR3 DNA sequence: TGTGCCAGCAGCCAAGAGGGGGGTTTTAGTGAGCAGTTCTTC. The full variable domain, completed using reference TRBV14 and TRBJ2-1, is EAGVTQFPSHSVIEKGQTVTLRCDPISGHDNLYWYRRVMGKEIKFLLHFVKESKQDESGMPNNRFLAERTGGTYSTLKVQPAELEDSGVYFCASSQEGGFSEQFFGPGTRLTVL.

The chain joins TRBV19 to TRBJ1-1, with D possibly being TRBD1 (5 bases). Germline V gene data show CDR1 as LNHDA and CDR2 as SQIVND (reference sequence). The CDR3 has 13 amino acids. The V end was cut by 6 bases, the J end by 3 bases, with 11 bases between. CDR3 nucleotide sequence: TGTGCCAGTAGCCAGGGTAGGGACACTGAAGCTTTCTTT. It yields the protein CASSQGRDTEAFF. Full variable domain (rest looked up from reference TRBV19 and TRBJ1-1): DGGITQSPKYLFRKEGQNVTLSCEQNLNHDAMYWYRQDPGQGLRLIYYSQIVNDFQKGDIAEGYSVSREKKESFPLTVTSAQKNPTAFYLCASSQGRDTEAFFGQGTRLTVV.

The V call is TRBV6-6, the J call TRBJ2-3, with 12 bases matching TRBD2. This CDR3 comprises 18 residues. The germline V gene has CDR1 MNHNY and CDR2 SVGAGI (reference sequence). The ends lost 5 bases at V and 9 bases at J; junction bases unmatched: 18. The CDR3 loop reads CASSPLTMTSGGTGTQYF. The CDR3 nucleotides are TGTGCCAGCAGTCCCCTAACGATGACTAGCGGGGGTACAGGCACGCAGTATTTT.

This chain joins TRBV28 and TRBJ2-7, with D maybe TRBD1 (6 bases). The germline CDR1 and CDR2 sequences are MDHEN and SYDVKM. Trimming cost V 4 bases and J 3 bases, with 10 bases left between them. The CDR3 runs 13 residues. The CDR3 nucleotides are TGTGCCAGCAGTTCCGGACAGAACTACGAGCAGTACTTC. This encodes CASSSGQNYEQYF. The full variable domain, rest sourced from reference TRBV28 and TRBJ2-7, is DVKVTQSSRYLVKRTGEKVFLECVQDMDHENMFWYRQDPGLGLRLIYFSYDVKMKEKGDIPEGYSVSREKKERFSLILESASTNQTSMYLCASSSGQNYEQYFGPGTRLTVT.

The chain recombines TRBV29-1 with TRBJ2-3; 16 nucleotides align to TRBD2. The CDR3 length is 16 residues. The germline V gene has CDR1 SQVTM and CDR2 ANQGSEA. The V gene end was trimmed by 5 bases and the J gene end by 5 bases; junction bases not matched to a gene: 7. Here the CDR3 reads CSVTGTSGGALDTQYF. Here the CDR3 DNA reads TGCAGCGTTACCGGGACTAGCGGGGGGGCCCTAGATACGCAGTATTTT.

V and J are TRBV5-1 and TRBJ1-1; 11 nucleotides align to TRBD1. The CDR3 extends over 16 amino acids. Germline CDR1 reads SGHRS; CDR2 reads YFSETQ. J was trimmed by 4 bases and V by 4 bases; bases with no gene match: 9. The CDR3 region has the DNA TGCGCCAGCAGCGTAAGGTCCGGGACAGGGGGCACTGAAGCTTTCTTT. Its translation: CASSVRSGTGGTEAFF.

The V call is TRBV4-2, the J call TRBJ1-6, with 7 bases matching TRBD1. The germline gives CDR1 LGHNA, CDR2 YNFKEQ. This CDR3 contains 15 residues. The V segment lost 2 bases and the J segment 8 bases; nucleotides outside the gene matches: 6. The CDR3 nucleotides read TGTGCCAGCAGCCAACAACAGGGGCGGGATTCACCCCTCCACTTT. It yields the protein CASSQQQGRDSPLHF.

This chain links TRBV5-1 with TRBJ2-5; D call uncertain. V lost 4 bases and J 5 bases, leaving 9 bases between the germline ends. Germline V gene lookup returns CDR1 SGHRS and CDR2 YFSETQ. The CDR3 covers 12 residues. The CDR3 spells CASSLRSETQYF. The DNA of the CDR3 is TGCGCCAGCAGCCTCCGGTCGGAGACCCAGTACTTC.

This clone turned up a few times. The V call is TRBV19, the J call TRBJ2-1, with a possible D match to TRBD2 (6 bases). Germline-derived CDR1 and CDR2 are LNHDA and SQIVND (reference sequence). CDR3 size: 14 residues. V lost 4 bases and J lost 8, with 15 bases in between. This CDR3 is CASSTPGAFYEQFF. The CDR3 DNA reads TGTGCCAGTAGTACTCCGGGAGCCTTTTATGAGCAGTTCTTC.

The chain uses TRBV7-2 and TRBJ1-2, with 10 bases matching TRBD1. The germline V gene has CDR1 SGHTA and CDR2 FQGNSA. The J segment lost 2 bases and the V segment lost 6 bases, leaving 3 bases of the junction unmatched. The CDR3 runs to 14 residues. CDR3 nucleotide sequence: TGTGCCAGCAGAAAGACAGGGGGCAACTATGGCTACACCTTC. It specifies CASRKTGGNYGYTF.

This clone appeared once. V gene TRBV5-1 combines with J gene TRBJ1-6, with D unresolved. Germline V lookup: CDR1 SGHRS, CDR2 YFSETQ. Trimming pared 0 bases from V and 9 bases from J, leaving 13 bases between. The CDR3 runs to 15 residues. CDR3 DNA sequence: TGCGCCAGCAGCTTGGATGGCGGCGAGAGTTCACCCCTCCACTTT. Its protein product is CASSLDGGESSPLHF.

The chain recombines TRBV2 with TRBJ2-1; tentatively, D is TRBD2 (6 bases). The CDR3 runs to 15 residues. Germline V gene sequence: CDR1 SNHLY, CDR2 FYNNEI. Trimming took 6 bases from V and 0 from J, leaving 12 bases between them. This chain's CDR3 is CASRVPGLSYNEQFF. The CDR3 DNA is TGTGCCAGCAGGGTTCCGGGACTCTCCTACAATGAGCAGTTCTTC. The whole variable domain, remainder taken from reference TRBV2 and TRBJ2-1, is EPEVTQTPSHQVTQMGQEVILRCVPISNHLYFYWYRQILGQKVEFLVSFYNNEISEKSEIFDDQFSVERPDGSNFTLKIRSTKLEDSAMYFCASRVPGLSYNEQFFGPGTRLTVL.

This chain uses TRBV5-1 with TRBJ1-6; 7 bases align to TRBD1. After removal of 3 bases from V and 5 bases from J, the junction contained 8 bases not matched to a gene. The CDR3 loop spans 16 amino acids. In germline, CDR1 is SGHRS, CDR2 YFSETQ. This chain's CDR3 is CASSWTGTANNSPLHF. The DNA for the CDR3 is TGCGCCAGCAGCTGGACCGGGACAGCAAATAATTCACCCCTCCACTTT. Looking up the rest from reference TRBV5-1 and TRBJ1-6 gives the full variable domain: KAGVTQTPRYLIKTRGQQVTLSCSPISGHRSVSWYQQTPGQGLQFLFEYFSETQRNKGNFPGRFSGRQFSNSRSEMNVSTLELGDSALYLCASSWTGTANNSPLHFGNGTRLTVT.

V and J are TRBV6-1 and TRBJ1-2, with D perhaps TRBD1 (5 bases). Germline values: CDR1 MNHNS, CDR2 SASEGT. Trimming cost V 3 bases and J 6 bases, with 14 bases left between them. The CDR3 totals 14 residues. In DNA form, the CDR3 reads TGTGCCAGCAGTGACGGGACTCTCAACAATGGCTACACCTTC. It encodes CASSDGTLNNGYTF.

This clone was seen a few times. This chain connects TRBV20-1 to TRBJ1-5, with TRBD1 matching 7 bases. Germline CDR1 DFQATT, CDR2 SNEGSKA (reference sequence). V dropped 3 bases and J dropped 6; count of bases not matched to a gene: 5. The CDR3 has 13 residues. The CDR3 protein is CSASQGVGQPQHF. In DNA, the CDR3 is TGCAGTGCTAGTCAGGGGGTTGGTCAGCCCCAGCATTTT.

Only one count was recorded for this clone. This CDR3 is CAWAYRVGGYTF. The CDR3 nucleotides read TGTGCCTGGGCTTACAGGGTCGGCGGCTACACCTTC. The V gene is TRBV30, the J gene TRBJ1-2; the D gene is possibly TRBD1 (6 bases). The V gene's germline CDR1 is GTSNPN and CDR2 SVGIG (reference sequence). CDR3 length equals 12 residues. The V and J ends lost 5 bases and 8 bases respectively, with 15 bases between them.

The chain carries TRBV7-9 and TRBJ1-4; no clear D gene. Per germline, CDR1 SEHNR and CDR2 FQNEAQ (reference sequence). V shed 5 bases and J shed 0 bases, with 10 bases lying between them. The length of the CDR3 is 15 residues. CDR3 loop: CASSQNTATNEKLFF. In DNA, the CDR3 is TGTGCCAGCAGCCAAAACACCGCAACTAATGAAAAACTGTTTTTT.

This clone has just a few counts. The genes are TRBV6-6 and TRBJ2-1; 11 bases agree with TRBD2. This CDR3 region has 15 residues. Germline CDR1 and CDR2: MNHNY and SVGAGI (reference sequence). V lost 7 bases and J lost 7; bases outside the gene matches: 9. In nucleotides, the CDR3 is TGTGCCAGCATCGAGGGGCTAGCGGGGGGTAATGAGCAGTTCTTC. Protein sequence: CASIEGLAGGNEQFF.

The CDR3 DNA follows: TGTGCCAGCAGCTTGGAGAGGGACGAGCAGTACTTC. Its translation: CASSLERDEQYF. The chain is built from TRBV5-4 and TRBJ2-7; D possibly corresponds to TRBD2 (5 bases). The CDR3 is 12 residues long. Trimming left V 0 bases short and J 5 bases short, with 6 bases between. Looked up from germline, CDR1 is SGHNT and CDR2 is YYREEE (reference sequence).

The rearrangement joins TRBV5-1 to TRBJ2-7; weak D call: TRBD2 (6 bases). Trimming removed 4 bases at V and 0 bases at J, with 17 bases between. The CDR3 runs 16 residues. CDR1 is SGHRS and CDR2 is YFSETQ in the germline V gene. As DNA, the CDR3 is TGCGCCAGCAGCCCAAACGGTCTGGGGGGCTCCTACGAGCAGTACTTC. It yields the protein CASSPNGLGGSYEQYF. The variable domain in full, with the rest retrieved from reference TRBV5-1 and TRBJ2-7, is KAGVTQTPRYLIKTRGQQVTLSCSPISGHRSVSWYQQTPGQGLQFLFEYFSETQRNKGNFPGRFSGRQFSNSRSEMNVSTLELGDSALYLCASSPNGLGGSYEQYFGPGTRLTVT.

This rearrangement joins TRBV12-5 to TRBJ2-2; no clear D gene. This CDR3 has 14 amino acids. The V end lost 0 bases, the J end lost 8 bases, and 10 bases lay between the germline ends. Germline-derived CDR1 and CDR2 are LGHNT and FRNRAP. The DNA for the CDR3 is TGTGCTAGTGGTTTGGTACCATGGCCAGGGGAGCTGTTTTTT. Translation: CASGLVPWPGELFF. The full variable domain, rest sourced from reference TRBV12-5 and TRBJ2-2, is DARVTQTPRHKVTEMGQEVTMRCQPILGHNTVFWYRQTMMQGLELLAYFRNRAPLDDSGMPKDRFSAEMPDATLATLKIQPSEPRDSAVYFCASGLVPWPGELFFGEGSRLTVL.

This chain connects TRBV7-3 to TRBJ2-1; TRBD2 is a possible D gene (6 bases). Germline CDR1 is SGHTA and CDR2 is FQGTGA. The CDR3 is 13 amino acids. V was shortened by 5 bases and J by 5 bases, with 10 bases between the two germline ends. The CDR3 reads CASSRTGDNEQFF. CDR3 DNA: TGTGCCAGCAGCCGGACGGGAGACAATGAGCAGTTCTTC.

This chain joins TRBV5-1 and TRBJ2-3; 10 positions agree with TRBD1. The J segment lost 2 bases and the V segment lost 4 bases, leaving 4 bases of the junction unmatched. CDR3 length equals 15 residues. Looked up from germline, CDR1 is SGHRS and CDR2 is YFSETQ. CDR3 region: CASSPGTGDTDTQYF. CDR3 DNA sequence: TGCGCCAGCAGCCCCGGGACAGGGGACACAGATACGCAGTATTTT.

The rearrangement links TRBV5-4 to TRBJ2-7, with 7 positions matching TRBD1. This CDR3 comprises 14 residues. Germline trimming cut 4 bases from V and 6 bases from J; bases unmatched to any gene: 10. From germline, CDR1 is SGHNT and CDR2 YYREEE (reference sequence). CDR3 nucleotides: TGTGCCAGCAGCGCGACCGACAGGGTCGGCGAGCAGTACTTC. This translates into CASSATDRVGEQYF.

The chain links TRBV18 to TRBJ2-3, with TRBD1 identical over 8 bases. Germline CDR1 and CDR2: KGHSH and LQKENI. CDR3 length: 13 residues. The V and J ends lost 4 bases and 7 bases, in that order; junction bases with no gene match: 4. DNA of the CDR3: TGTGCCAGCTCACGAGACAGGGGTTATACGCAGTATTTT. It specifies CASSRDRGYTQYF.

The V gene is TRBV7-2, the J gene TRBJ2-3; D remains unclear. V gave up 5 bases and J gave up 4 bases, with 7 bases separating them. CDR1 and CDR2 from the germline V gene are SGHTA and FQGNSA. This CDR3 spans 12 amino acids. CDR3 DNA sequence: TGTGCCAGCAGCCCATTAGCAGATACGCAGTATTTT. This codes for CASSPLADTQYF.